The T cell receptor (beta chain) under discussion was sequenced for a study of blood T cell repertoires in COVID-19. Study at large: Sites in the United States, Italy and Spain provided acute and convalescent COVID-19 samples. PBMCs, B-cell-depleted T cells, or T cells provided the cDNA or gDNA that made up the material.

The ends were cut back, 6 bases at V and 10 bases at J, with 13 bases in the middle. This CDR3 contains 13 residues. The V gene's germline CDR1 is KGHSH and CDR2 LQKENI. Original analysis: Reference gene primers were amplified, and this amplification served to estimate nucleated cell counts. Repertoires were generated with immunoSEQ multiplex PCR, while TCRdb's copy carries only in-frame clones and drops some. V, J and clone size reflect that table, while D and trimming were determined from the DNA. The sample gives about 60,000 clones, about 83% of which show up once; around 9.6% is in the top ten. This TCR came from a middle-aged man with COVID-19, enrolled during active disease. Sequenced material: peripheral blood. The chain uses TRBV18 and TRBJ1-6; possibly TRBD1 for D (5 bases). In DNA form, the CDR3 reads TGTGCCAGCTCTCAGGGCCTGGAATCACCCCTCCACTTT. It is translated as CASSQGLESPLHF.